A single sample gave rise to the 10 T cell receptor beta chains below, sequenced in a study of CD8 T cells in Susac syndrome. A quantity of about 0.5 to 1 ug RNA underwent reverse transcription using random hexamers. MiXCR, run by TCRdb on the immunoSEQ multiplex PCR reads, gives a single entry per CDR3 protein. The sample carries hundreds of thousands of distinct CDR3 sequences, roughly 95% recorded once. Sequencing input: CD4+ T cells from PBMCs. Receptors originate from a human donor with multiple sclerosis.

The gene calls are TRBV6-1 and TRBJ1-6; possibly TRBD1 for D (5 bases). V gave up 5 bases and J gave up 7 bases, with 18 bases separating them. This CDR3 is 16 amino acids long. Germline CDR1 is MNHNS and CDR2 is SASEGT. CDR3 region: CASSPPPGRTNSPLHF. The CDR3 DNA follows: TGTGCCAGCAGTCCCCCCCCGGGACGGACCAATTCACCCCTCCACTTT.

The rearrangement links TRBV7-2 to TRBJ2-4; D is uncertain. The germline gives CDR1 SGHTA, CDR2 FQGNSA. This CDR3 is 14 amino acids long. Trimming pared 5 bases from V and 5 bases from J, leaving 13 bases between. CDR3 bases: TGTGCCAGCAGCCCCCACGGTACTCAAAACATTCAGTACTTC. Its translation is CASSPHGTQNIQYF.

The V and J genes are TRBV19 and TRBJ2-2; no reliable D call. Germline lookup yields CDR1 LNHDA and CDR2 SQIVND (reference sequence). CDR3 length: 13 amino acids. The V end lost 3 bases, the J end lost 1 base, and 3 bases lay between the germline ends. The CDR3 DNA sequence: TGTGCCAGTAGTATTAAGAACACCGGGGAGCTGTTTTTT. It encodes CASSIKNTGELFF.

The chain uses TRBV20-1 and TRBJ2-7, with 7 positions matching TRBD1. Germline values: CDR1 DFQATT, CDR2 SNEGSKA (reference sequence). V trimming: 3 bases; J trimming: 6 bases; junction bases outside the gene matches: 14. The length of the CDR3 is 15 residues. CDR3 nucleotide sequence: TGCAGTGCTAGCGCCACTGGGACAGTGGGCTCCGAGCAGTACTTC. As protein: CSASATGTVGSEQYF.

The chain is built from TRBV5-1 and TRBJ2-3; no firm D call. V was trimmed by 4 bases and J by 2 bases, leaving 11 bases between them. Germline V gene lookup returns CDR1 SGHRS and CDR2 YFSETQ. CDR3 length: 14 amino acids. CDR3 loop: CASSPGGDTDTQYF. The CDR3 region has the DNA TGCGCCAGCAGCCCGGGTGGAGACACAGATACGCAGTATTTT. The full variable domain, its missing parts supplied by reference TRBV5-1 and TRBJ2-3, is KAGVTQTPRYLIKTRGQQVTLSCSPISGHRSVSWYQQTPGQGLQFLFEYFSETQRNKGNFPGRFSGRQFSNSRSEMNVSTLELGDSALYLCASSPGGDTDTQYFGPGTRLTVL.

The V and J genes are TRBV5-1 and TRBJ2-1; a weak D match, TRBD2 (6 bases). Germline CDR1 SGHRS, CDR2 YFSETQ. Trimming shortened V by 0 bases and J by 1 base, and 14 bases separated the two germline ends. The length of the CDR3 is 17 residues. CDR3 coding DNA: TGCGCCAGCAGCTTGGCCGGTGGCGGGGCGTCCTACAATGAGCAGTTCTTC. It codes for CASSLAGGGASYNEQFF.

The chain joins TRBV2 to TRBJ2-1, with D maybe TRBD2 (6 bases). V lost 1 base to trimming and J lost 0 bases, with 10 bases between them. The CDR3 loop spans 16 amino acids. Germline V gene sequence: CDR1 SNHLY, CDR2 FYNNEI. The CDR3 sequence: CASSEGRGTSYNEQFF. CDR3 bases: TGTGCCAGCAGTGAAGGGCGCGGGACCTCCTACAATGAGCAGTTCTTC.

CDR3 loop: CASSLAPPTYEQYF. CDR3 bases: TGTGCCAGCAGCTTGGCCCCTCCAACCTACGAGCAGTACTTC. V usage is TRBV7-2 and J usage is TRBJ2-7; D is uncertain. V lost 3 bases to trimming and J lost 2 bases, with 11 bases between them. Germline loops: CDR1 SGHTA, CDR2 FQGNSA. The CDR3 has 14 residues.

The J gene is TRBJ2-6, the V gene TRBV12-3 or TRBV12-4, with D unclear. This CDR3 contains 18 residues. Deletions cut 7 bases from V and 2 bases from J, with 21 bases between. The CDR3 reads CASTENIISTAGANVLTF. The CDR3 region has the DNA TGTGCCAGCACCGAAAATATCATCTCCACAGCTGGGGCCAACGTCCTGACTTTC.

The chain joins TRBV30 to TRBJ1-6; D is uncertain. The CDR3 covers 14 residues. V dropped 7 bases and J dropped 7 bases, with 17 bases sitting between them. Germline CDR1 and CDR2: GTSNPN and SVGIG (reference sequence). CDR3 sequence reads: CALVNPSWNSPLHF. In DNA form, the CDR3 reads TGTGCCTTGGTAAACCCGAGTTGGAATTCACCCCTCCACTTT.